These 21 T cell receptor beta chains originate from one sample sequenced in a study of T cell repertoires in cytomegalovirus infection. The antigens for these receptors are not known. A single record per CDR3 protein comes from TCRdb applying MiXCR to the reads. This sample has under 150,000 distinct CDR3 sequences, with more than 30% found just once. The sample in question was CD8+ T cells from cultured PBMCs, obtained from culture after CMV antigen stimulation. Receptors originate from a human donor in good health (CMV status not recorded). Some clones in this sample may be carry-over from other donors' samples.

Many counts were recorded for this clonotype. This chain links TRBV7-2 with TRBJ2-2, with D perhaps assigned TRBD1 or TRBD2 (5 bases each). V was shortened by 4 bases and J by 9 bases, with 12 bases between the two germline ends. CDR3 size: 13 residues. Per germline, CDR1 SGHTA and CDR2 FQGNSA. The CDR3 protein is CASSSPGTRELFF. CDR3 DNA sequence: TGTGCCAGCAGCTCTCCGGGGACCCGGGAGCTGTTTTTT.

The chain is built from TRBV4-1 and TRBJ2-3, with 7 bases aligning to TRBD1. With V trimmed by 4 bases and J by 2 bases, 6 bases remained unmatched. Per the germline V gene, CDR1 is MGHRA and CDR2 is YSYEKL. The CDR3 has 15 residues. This chain's CDR3 is CASSPRDSYTDTQYF. In nucleotides, the CDR3 is TGCGCCAGCAGCCCCAGGGACAGCTACACAGATACGCAGTATTTT.

The sample holds a few counts of this clonotype. The J gene is TRBJ2-7, the V gene TRBV11-2; no definite D call. The germline gives CDR1 SGHAT, CDR2 FQNNGV. The CDR3 runs 15 residues. V was pared by 5 bases and J by 0 bases, with 14 bases between. This CDR3 is CASSPLDPSSYEQYF. The CDR3 bases are TGTGCCAGCAGCCCCCTTGACCCAAGCTCCTACGAGCAGTACTTC.

This clonotype has just a few counts. V and J are TRBV5-8 and TRBJ2-7; 10 positions match TRBD1. CDR3 length: 14 amino acids. Germline loops: CDR1 SGHTS, CDR2 YDEGEE. With V trimmed by 4 bases and J by 0 bases, 1 base remained unmatched. CDR3 residues: CASSGQGGSYEQYF. The CDR3, as DNA: TGTGCCAGCAGCGGACAGGGGGGCTCCTACGAGCAGTACTTC.

This clonotype was recorded once. Here the CDR3 reads CATNSGVEQYF. For the CDR3, the DNA is TGTGCCACCAACTCCGGGGTGGAGCAGTACTTC. V and J are TRBV15 and TRBJ2-7, with D tentatively TRBD2 (5 bases). Germline lookup yields CDR1 LNHNV and CDR2 YYDKDF (reference sequence). The CDR3 has 11 residues. V was cut by 7 bases and J by 7 bases, with 11 bases left in between.

DNA for the CDR3: TGTGCCAGCAGCTTAGTTGTAGGGGGGCGCGGAGATCAGCCCCAGCATTTT. This codes for CASSLVVGGRGDQPQHF. This sequence joins TRBV7-8 and TRBJ1-5; tentative D call: TRBD1 (6 bases). The V gene's germline CDR1 is SGHVS and CDR2 FQNEAQ. CDR3 size: 17 residues. The V end was cut by 1 base, the J end by 5 bases, with 18 bases between.

In the case of this clonotype: The junction departs from germline at one end; a sequencing error may be responsible. The chain couples TRBV2 to TRBJ2-1; 9 bases align to TRBD2. In germline, CDR1 is SNHLY, CDR2 FYNNEI. This CDR3 spans 16 amino acids. The CDR3 region has the DNA TGTGCCAGCAGTGGCCATAGCGGGGGTCCTTACAATGGGCAGTTCTTC. This encodes CASSGHSGGPYNGQFF.

The gene calls are TRBV6-5 and TRBJ1-1; D unclear. Looked up from germline, CDR1 is MNHEY and CDR2 is SVGAGI. The CDR3 spans 13 residues. The V end was cut by 4 bases, the J end by 0 bases, with 6 bases between. The CDR3 loop is CASSWEMNTEAFF. The CDR3 DNA is TGTGCCAGCAGTTGGGAAATGAACACTGAAGCTTTCTTT.

The chain links TRBV13 to TRBJ2-2, with 8 bases that match TRBD2. This CDR3 has 17 residues. Germline V lookup: CDR1 PRHDT, CDR2 FYEKMQ (reference sequence). Losses at the gene ends were 5 bases for V and 2 bases for J; bases not matched to a gene: 10. The CDR3 sequence is CASSDSSGVQNTGELFF. CDR3 DNA sequence: TGTGCCAGCAGCGATAGTAGCGGGGTTCAAAACACCGGGGAGCTGTTTTTT.

The gene calls are TRBV18 and TRBJ2-5; 9 bases line up with TRBD1. Looked up from germline, CDR1 is KGHSH and CDR2 is LQKENI. J gave up 5 bases and V 1 base, and 5 bases lay outside the gene matches. The CDR3 consists of 15 residues. As DNA, the CDR3 is TGTGCCAGCTCACCACGTCAGGGGACAGGGGAGACCCAGTACTTC. Encoded protein: CASSPRQGTGETQYF.

This chain connects TRBV7-6 to TRBJ2-2, with D possibly being TRBD1 (6 bases). The germline V gene has CDR1 SGHVS and CDR2 FNYEAQ. This CDR3 contains 15 residues. V was trimmed by 5 bases and J by 1 base, leaving 11 bases between them. The CDR3 DNA sequence: TGTGCCAGCAGCCTTCGGACAGAGAACACCGGGGAGCTGTTTTTT. It yields the protein CASSLRTENTGELFF.

About this clonotype itself: The CDR3 does not close with the conserved phenylalanine or tryptophan, likely indicating a read error. The rearrangement links TRBV6-1 to TRBJ2-7; no clear D. The CDR3 sequence is 15 residues long. The V gene's germline CDR1 is MNHNS and CDR2 SASEGT. V was clipped by 7 bases and J by 2 bases, with 18 bases between them. The CDR3 is CASKSSRAGPYEQYL. CDR3 coding DNA: TGTGCCAGCAAATCTTCCCGGGCAGGACCCTACGAGCAGTACTTA.

A note on this clonotype: A read error may be the cause here, since a much bigger clone is one base away. The conserved final phenylalanine or tryptophan is absent from the CDR3, which likely points to a read error. This rearrangement joins TRBV7-8 to TRBJ1-6, with no clear D. This CDR3 is built from 16 residues. V was cut by 4 bases and J by 0 bases, with 10 bases left in between. CDR1 is SGHVS and CDR2 is FQNEAQ in the germline V gene. In nucleotides, the CDR3 is TGTGCCAGCAGCTCCCGGAGGAGCTCCTATAATTCACCCCTCCACTAT. It is translated as CASSSRRSSYNSPLHY.

J is TRBJ1-5 and V is TRBV2; possibly TRBD1 for D (5 bases). Per germline, CDR1 SNHLY and CDR2 FYNNEI. There are 13 residues in the CDR3. Trimming left V 3 bases short and J 6 bases short, with 9 bases between. The CDR3 spells CASSEGGGQPQHF. For the CDR3, the DNA is TGTGCCAGCAGTGAGGGGGGGGGTCAGCCCCAGCATTTT.

The chain uses TRBV7-2 and TRBJ2-5; 10 bases are shared with TRBD1. Germline trimming cut 2 bases from V and 2 bases from J; bases unmatched to any gene: 11. Germline V gives CDR1 SGHTA, CDR2 FQGNSA. The length of the CDR3 is 18 residues. This CDR3 reads CASSLKGQGILKQETQYF. Here the CDR3 DNA reads TGTGCCAGCAGCTTAAAGGGACAGGGGATATTGAAACAAGAGACCCAGTACTTC.

V is TRBV10-3 and J is TRBJ2-2, with TRBD2 matching over 8 bases. The CDR3 spans 18 residues. V gave up 6 bases and J gave up 2 bases; unmatched junction bases: 14. Germline lookup yields CDR1 ENHRY and CDR2 SYGVKD. The CDR3 protein is CAIRRGDSGVINTGELFF. CDR3 bases: TGTGCCATCAGAAGAGGGGATAGCGGGGTGATAAACACCGGGGAGCTGTTTTTT.

This chain uses TRBV7-8 with TRBJ1-5; 10 nucleotides match TRBD1. Per germline, CDR1 SGHVS and CDR2 FQNEAQ. This CDR3 is built from 23 residues. V lost 1 base to trimming and J lost 0 bases; unmatched junction nucleotides: 21. CDR3 region: CASSLGRGIKRDRGPYSNQPQHF. The CDR3 nucleotides read TGTGCCAGCAGCTTAGGTCGAGGGATAAAACGGGACAGGGGACCCTATAGCAATCAGCCCCAGCATTTT. Full variable domain (remainder filled in from reference TRBV7-8 and TRBJ1-5): GAGVSQSPRYKVAKRGQDVALRCDPISGHVSLFWYQQALGQGPEFLTYFQNEAQLDKSGLPSDRFFAERPEGSVSTLKIQRTQQEDSAVYLCASSLGRGIKRDRGPYSNQPQHFGDGTRLSIL.

The chain links TRBV6-1 to TRBJ1-1; D is possibly TRBD1 (5 bases). Germline V gene data show CDR1 as MNHNS and CDR2 as SASEGT. The V and J ends lost 1 base and 7 bases respectively, with 19 bases between them. The CDR3 is made up of 16 amino acids. The CDR3 is CASSEEDTPGLHEAFF. The CDR3, as DNA: TGTGCCAGCAGTGAAGAGGACACCCCCGGATTGCATGAAGCTTTCTTT.

The genes are TRBV7-9 and TRBJ2-3; D is possibly TRBD2 (7 bases). The germline CDR1 and CDR2 sequences are SEHNR and FQNEAQ (reference sequence). This CDR3 is built from 20 residues. V shed 3 bases and J shed 0 bases, with 25 bases lying between them. The chain's CDR3 is CASSFYGTGGPIRSTDTQYF. The CDR3 nucleotides are TGTGCCAGCAGCTTTTACGGGACGGGGGGCCCAATACGGAGCACAGATACGCAGTATTTT.

CDR3: CASRYPGQGIYNEQFF. In DNA form, the CDR3 reads TGTGCCAGCAGATATCCGGGACAGGGGATCTACAATGAGCAGTTCTTC. The gene calls are TRBV5-4 and TRBJ2-1, with 10 bases identical to TRBD1. Germline V gives CDR1 SGHNT, CDR2 YYREEE (reference sequence). The CDR3 sequence is 16 residues long. V was clipped by 5 bases and J by 3 bases; unmatched bases: 8.

Remarks on this clonotype: At one boundary the junction diverges from the germline segment, which might be a read error. This sequence joins TRBV7-9 and TRBJ2-1; 7 bases fit TRBD2. Germline assignment: CDR1 SEHNR and CDR2 FQNEAQ (reference sequence). This CDR3 contains 11 residues. CDR3 nucleotide sequence: TGTGCCAGCAGCTCCGGGGGGTTCGAACGCTTC. Amino acid sequence: CASSSGGFERF.